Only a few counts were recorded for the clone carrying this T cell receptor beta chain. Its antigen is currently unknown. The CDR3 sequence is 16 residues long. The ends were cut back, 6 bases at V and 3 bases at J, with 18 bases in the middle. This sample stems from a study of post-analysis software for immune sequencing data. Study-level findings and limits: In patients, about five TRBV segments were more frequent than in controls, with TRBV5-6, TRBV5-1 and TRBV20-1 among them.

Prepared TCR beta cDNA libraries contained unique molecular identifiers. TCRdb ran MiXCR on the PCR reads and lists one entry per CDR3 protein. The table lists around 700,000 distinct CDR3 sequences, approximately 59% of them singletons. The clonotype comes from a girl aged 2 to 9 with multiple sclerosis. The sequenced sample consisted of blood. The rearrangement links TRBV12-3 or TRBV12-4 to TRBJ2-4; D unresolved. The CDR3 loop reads CASSLKMPWGKNIQYF. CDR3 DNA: TGTGCCAGCAGCCTAAAAATGCCTTGGGGCAAAAACATTCAGTACTTC.